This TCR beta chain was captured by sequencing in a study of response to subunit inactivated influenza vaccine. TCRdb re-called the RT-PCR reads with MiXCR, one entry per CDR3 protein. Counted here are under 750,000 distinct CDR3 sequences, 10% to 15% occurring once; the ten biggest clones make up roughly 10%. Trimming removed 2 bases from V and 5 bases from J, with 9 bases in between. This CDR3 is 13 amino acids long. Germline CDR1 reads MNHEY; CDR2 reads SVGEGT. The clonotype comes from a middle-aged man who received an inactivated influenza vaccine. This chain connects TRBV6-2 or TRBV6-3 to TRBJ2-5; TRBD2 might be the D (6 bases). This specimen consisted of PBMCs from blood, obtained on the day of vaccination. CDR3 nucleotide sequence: TGTGCCAGCAGTTACGCGGGATTGGAGACCCAGTACTTC. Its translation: CASSYAGLETQYF.